The entry that follows covers one TCR beta chain sequence. This clone occurred once. It lacks a known antigen. Base qualities are missing; no much larger clone stands one base away. This sample stems from a study of T cell changes during pregnancy in multiple sclerosis (dated 2019 in TCRdb). Turning to the overall study: In women with multiple sclerosis, the researchers looked at how the T cell repertoire shifted as pregnancy progressed.

Libraries were constructed by the immunoSEQ multiplex PCR assay. As stored in TCRdb, this immuneACCESS dataset retains in-frame rearrangements with V and J assigned. A fraction of the clones does not appear; measured against another copy, unresolved V genes explain less than half of the discrepancy, and the remainder lacks a known reason. Counted in this sample were tens of thousands of clones; about 89% of them appeared once. 0.55% to 0.6% of the sample comes from the top ten. This receptor was obtained from a female donor with multiple sclerosis, enrolled in a pregnancy study. The material sequenced was CD4+ T cells from peripheral blood mononuclear cells, taken in the first trimester of pregnancy.

The bases read TGTGCCAGCAGCACGACAGGGGCCCGTACGCCCCAGCATTTT. Translated, it reads CASSTTGARTPQHF. The rearrangement joined TRBV27 to TRBJ1-5; TRBD1 lines up with 8 middle nucleotides. V lost 6 bases and J lost 9 bases, and the count of bases not matched to a germline gene is 10. Reading from cysteine to phenylalanine, the CDR3 counts 14 amino acids. The entry retains the CDR3 DNA only, 42 bases that are in frame from base 1. The CDR1 and CDR2 encoded by the germline V gene (reference sequence) are MNHEY and SMNVEV.